There are many counts of the clone carrying this TCR beta chain. Its antigen is not identified. The source of the sample is a study of tumor-infiltrating lymphocytes in primary liver carcinoma. Background on the study: Men and women, 30 to 69 years of age, made up the patients.

Study-level points and caveats: Lower overlap was observed for tumor-adjacent and tumor-blood pairs relative to tumor region pairs. A significantly higher top-250-clone fraction was recorded for tumors than for blood (p = 0.039).

From 450 to 550 ng total RNA, TCR beta cDNA was generated with a primer in the constant region. What produced the TCR beta libraries was three nested multiplex PCR rounds using slightly modified ARM-PCR. TRBV1-TRBV30 forward primers paired with a C-beta reverse primer were used in the first two PCR rounds, which ran approximately 10 cycles each. TCRdb independently ran MiXCR on the multiplex PCR reads; one entry per CDR3 protein. There are 90,000 to 150,000 distinct CDR3 sequences in the sample; about two thirds occur only once, and over 8% lies in the top ten. Both RNA and DNA were isolated together from around 20-30 mg of bulk tissue that had not been sorted. Surgery removed the patients' primary liver carcinoma. This CDR3 spans 15 amino acids. V lost 3 bases and J lost 2; bases outside the gene matches: 5.

The clonotype was recovered from a woman aged 60-75 years with primary liver carcinoma and hepatitis B virus infection. The chain links TRBV12-3 or TRBV12-4 to TRBJ2-3, with 7 bases identical to TRBD2. Sequencing used tumor-adjacent normal liver tissue. CDR3 DNA sequence: TGTGCCAGCAGTTTCGGGCGGGAGCACACAGATACGCAGTATTTT. Translation gives CASSFGREHTDTQYF.